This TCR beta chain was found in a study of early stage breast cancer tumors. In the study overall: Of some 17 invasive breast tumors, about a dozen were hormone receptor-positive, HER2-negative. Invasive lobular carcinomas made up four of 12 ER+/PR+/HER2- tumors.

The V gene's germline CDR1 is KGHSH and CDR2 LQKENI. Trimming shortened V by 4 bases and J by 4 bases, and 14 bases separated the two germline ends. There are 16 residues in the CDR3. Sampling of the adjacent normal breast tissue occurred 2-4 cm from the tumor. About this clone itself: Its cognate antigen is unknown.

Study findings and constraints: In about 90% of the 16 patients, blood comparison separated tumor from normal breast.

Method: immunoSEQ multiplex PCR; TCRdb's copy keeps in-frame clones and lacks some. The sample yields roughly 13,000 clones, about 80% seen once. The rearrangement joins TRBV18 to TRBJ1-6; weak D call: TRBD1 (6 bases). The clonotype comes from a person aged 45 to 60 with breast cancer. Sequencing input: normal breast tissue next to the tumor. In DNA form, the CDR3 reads TGTGCCAGCTCACGGGACATCGATCCGTATAATTCACCCCTCCACTTT. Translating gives CASSRDIDPYNSPLHF.